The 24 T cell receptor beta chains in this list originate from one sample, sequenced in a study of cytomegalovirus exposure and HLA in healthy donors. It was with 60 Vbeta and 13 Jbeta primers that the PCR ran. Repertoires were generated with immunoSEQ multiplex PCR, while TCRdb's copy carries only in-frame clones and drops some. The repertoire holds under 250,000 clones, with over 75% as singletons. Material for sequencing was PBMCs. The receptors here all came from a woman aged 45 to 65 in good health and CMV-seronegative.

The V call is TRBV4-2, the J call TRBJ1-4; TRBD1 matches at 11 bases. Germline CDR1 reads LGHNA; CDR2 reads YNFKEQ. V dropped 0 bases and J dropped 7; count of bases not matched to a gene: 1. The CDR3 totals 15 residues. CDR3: CASSQEGQGGEKLFF. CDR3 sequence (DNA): TGTGCCAGCAGCCAAGAGGGACAGGGGGGTGAAAAACTGTTTTTT.

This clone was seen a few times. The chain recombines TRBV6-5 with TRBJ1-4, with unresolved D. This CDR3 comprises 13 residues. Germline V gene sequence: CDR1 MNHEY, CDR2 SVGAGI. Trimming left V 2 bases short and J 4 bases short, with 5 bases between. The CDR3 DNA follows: TGTGCCAGCAGTTACGGACTTAATGAAAAACTGTTTTTT. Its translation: CASSYGLNEKLFF.

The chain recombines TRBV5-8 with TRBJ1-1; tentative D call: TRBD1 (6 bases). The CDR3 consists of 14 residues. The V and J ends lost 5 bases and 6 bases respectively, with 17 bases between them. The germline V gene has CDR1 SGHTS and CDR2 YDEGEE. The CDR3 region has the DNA TGTGCCAGCAGGGGATACAGGGCAAACGCTGAAGCTTTCTTT. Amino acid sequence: CASRGYRANAEAFF. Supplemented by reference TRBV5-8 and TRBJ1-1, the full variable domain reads EAGVTQSPTHLIKTRGQQATLRCSPISGHTSVYWYQQALGLGLQFLLWYDEGEERNRGNFPPRFSGRQFPNYSSELNVNALELEDSALYLCASRGYRANAEAFFGQGTRLTVV.

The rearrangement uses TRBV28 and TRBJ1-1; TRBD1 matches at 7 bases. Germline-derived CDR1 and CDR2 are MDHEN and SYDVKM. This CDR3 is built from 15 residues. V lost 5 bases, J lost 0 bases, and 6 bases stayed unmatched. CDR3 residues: CASSTPGTVNTEAFF. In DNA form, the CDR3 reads TGTGCCAGCAGTACCCCCGGGACAGTGAACACTGAAGCTTTCTTT.

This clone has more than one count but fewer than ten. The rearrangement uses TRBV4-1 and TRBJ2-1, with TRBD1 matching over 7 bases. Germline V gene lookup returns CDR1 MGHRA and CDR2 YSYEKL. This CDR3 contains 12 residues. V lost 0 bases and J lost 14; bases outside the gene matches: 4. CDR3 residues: CASSQDSQGKFF. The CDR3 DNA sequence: TGCGCCAGCAGCCAAGATTCACAGGGGAAGTTCTTC.

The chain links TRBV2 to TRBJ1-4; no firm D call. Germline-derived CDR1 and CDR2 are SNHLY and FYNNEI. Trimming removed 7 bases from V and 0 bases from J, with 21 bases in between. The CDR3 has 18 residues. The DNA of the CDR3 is TGTGCCAGCACCTTCAGTGTGATGGTAGCCTCAACTAATGAAAAACTGTTTTTT. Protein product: CASTFSVMVASTNEKLFF.

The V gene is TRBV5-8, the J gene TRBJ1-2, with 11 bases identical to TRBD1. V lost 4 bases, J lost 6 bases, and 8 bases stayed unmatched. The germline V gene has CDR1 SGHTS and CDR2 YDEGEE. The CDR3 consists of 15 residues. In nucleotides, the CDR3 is TGTGCCAGCAGCCCGCGGGGACAGGGGGTCAATGGCTACACCTTC. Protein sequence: CASSPRGQGVNGYTF.

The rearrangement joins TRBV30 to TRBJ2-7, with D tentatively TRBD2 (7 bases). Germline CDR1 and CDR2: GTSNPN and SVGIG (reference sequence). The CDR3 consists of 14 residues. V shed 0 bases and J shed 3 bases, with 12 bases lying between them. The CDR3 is CAWSVRGGHYEQYF. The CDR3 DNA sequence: TGTGCCTGGAGTGTTAGGGGGGGGCACTACGAGCAGTACTTC.

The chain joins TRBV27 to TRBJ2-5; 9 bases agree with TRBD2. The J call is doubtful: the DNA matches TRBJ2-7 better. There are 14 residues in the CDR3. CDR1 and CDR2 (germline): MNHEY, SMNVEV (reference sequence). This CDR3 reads CASSWAGGPYEQYF. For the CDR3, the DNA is TGTGCCAGCAGTTGGGCGGGAGGGCCTTACGAGCAGTACTTC.

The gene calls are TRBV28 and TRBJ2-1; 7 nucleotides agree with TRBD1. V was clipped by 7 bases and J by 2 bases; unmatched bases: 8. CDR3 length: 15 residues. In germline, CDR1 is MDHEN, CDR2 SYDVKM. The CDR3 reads CASNPGQPPYNEQFF. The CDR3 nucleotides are TGTGCCAGCAACCCGGGACAGCCCCCCTACAATGAGCAGTTCTTC.

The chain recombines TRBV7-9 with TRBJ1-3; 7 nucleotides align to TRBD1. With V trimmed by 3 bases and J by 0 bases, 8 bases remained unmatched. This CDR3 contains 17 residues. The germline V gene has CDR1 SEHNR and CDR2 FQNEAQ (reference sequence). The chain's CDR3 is CASSFPDRLSSGNTIYF. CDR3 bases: TGTGCCAGCAGCTTCCCGGACAGGCTAAGCTCTGGAAACACCATATATTTT.

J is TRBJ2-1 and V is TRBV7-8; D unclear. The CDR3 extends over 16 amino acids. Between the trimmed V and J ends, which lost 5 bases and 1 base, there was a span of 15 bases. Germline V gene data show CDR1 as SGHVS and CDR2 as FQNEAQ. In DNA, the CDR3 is TGTGCCAGCAGCCTCGACGAGGCGAGGTCCTACAATGAGCAGTTCTTC. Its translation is CASSLDEARSYNEQFF.

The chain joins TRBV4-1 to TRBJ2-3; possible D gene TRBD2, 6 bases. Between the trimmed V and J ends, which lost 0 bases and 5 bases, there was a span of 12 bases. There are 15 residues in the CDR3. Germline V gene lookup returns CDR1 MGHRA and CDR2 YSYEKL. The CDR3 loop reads CASSQDGLGGDTQYF. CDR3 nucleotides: TGCGCCAGCAGCCAAGATGGGCTGGGAGGAGATACGCAGTATTTT.

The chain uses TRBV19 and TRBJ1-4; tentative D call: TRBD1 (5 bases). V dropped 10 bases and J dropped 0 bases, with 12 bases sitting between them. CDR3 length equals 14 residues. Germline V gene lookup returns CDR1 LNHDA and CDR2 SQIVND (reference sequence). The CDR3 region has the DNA TGTGCCACTGCCCCGGGGGCAACTAATGAAAAACTGTTTTTT. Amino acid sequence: CATAPGATNEKLFF.

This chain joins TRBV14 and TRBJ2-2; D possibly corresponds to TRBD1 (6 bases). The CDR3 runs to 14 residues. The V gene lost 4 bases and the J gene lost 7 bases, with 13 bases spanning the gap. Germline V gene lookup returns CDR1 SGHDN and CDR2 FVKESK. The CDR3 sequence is CASSPQGNGGELFF. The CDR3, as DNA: TGTGCCAGCAGCCCACAGGGAAACGGCGGGGAGCTGTTTTTT.

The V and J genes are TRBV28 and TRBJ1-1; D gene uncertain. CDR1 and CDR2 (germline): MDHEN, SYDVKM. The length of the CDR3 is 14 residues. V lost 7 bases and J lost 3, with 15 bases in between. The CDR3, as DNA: TGTGCCAGCACCCTTCGGCAGGACTACACTGAAGCTTTCTTT. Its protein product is CASTLRQDYTEAFF.

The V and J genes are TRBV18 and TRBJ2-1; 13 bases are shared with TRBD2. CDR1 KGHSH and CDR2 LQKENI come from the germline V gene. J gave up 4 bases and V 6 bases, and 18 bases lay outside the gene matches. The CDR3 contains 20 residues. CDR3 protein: CASSPIPTSGRLRFYNEQFF. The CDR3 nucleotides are TGTGCCAGCTCTCCAATCCCGACTAGCGGGAGGTTACGGTTTTACAATGAGCAGTTCTTC.

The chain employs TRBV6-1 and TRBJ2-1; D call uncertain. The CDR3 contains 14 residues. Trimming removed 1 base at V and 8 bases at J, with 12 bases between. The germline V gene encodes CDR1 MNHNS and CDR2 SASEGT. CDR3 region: CASSEVGSWDEQFF. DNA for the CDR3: TGTGCCAGCAGTGAAGTTGGTAGCTGGGATGAGCAGTTCTTC.

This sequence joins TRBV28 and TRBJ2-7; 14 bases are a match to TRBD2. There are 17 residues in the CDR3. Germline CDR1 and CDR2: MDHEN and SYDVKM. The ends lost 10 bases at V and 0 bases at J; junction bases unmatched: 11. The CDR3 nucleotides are TGTGCCACAGGGGGACTAGCGGGAGCTAGGAGCTCCTACGAGCAGTACTTC. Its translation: CATGGLAGARSSYEQYF.

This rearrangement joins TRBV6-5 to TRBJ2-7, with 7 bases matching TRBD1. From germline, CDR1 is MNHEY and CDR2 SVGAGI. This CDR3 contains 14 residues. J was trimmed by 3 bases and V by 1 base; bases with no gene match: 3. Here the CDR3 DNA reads TGTGCCAGCAGTTACTTGGGACAGTTCTACGAGCAGTACTTC. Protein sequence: CASSYLGQFYEQYF.

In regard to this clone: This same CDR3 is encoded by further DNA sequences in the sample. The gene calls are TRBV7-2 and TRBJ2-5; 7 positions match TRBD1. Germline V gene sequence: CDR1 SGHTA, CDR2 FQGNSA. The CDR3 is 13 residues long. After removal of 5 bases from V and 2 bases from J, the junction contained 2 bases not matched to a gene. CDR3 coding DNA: TGTGCCAGCAGCCTGGGACAGCAAGAGACCCAGTACTTC. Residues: CASSLGQQETQYF.

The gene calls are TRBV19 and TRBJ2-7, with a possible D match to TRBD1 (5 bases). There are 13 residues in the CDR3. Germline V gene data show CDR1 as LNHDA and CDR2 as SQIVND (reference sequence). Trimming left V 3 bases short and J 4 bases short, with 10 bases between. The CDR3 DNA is TGTGCCAGTAGTATGCAGGGTTCTTACGAGCAGTACTTC. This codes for CASSMQGSYEQYF.

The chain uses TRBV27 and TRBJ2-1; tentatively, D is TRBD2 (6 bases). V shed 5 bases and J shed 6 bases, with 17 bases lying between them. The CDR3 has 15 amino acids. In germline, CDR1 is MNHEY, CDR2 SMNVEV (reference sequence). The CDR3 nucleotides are TGTGCCAGCAGTCCGGGACTCTGGGGGACCAATGAGCAGTTCTTC. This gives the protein CASSPGLWGTNEQFF.

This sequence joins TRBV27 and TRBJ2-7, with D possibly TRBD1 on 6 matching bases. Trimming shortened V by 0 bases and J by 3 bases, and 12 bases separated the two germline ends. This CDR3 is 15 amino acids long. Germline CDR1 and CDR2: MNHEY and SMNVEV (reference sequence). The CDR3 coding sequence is TGTGCCAGCAGTTTATCCCACGGACAGCGCTACGAGCAGTACTTC. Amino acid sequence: CASSLSHGQRYEQYF.